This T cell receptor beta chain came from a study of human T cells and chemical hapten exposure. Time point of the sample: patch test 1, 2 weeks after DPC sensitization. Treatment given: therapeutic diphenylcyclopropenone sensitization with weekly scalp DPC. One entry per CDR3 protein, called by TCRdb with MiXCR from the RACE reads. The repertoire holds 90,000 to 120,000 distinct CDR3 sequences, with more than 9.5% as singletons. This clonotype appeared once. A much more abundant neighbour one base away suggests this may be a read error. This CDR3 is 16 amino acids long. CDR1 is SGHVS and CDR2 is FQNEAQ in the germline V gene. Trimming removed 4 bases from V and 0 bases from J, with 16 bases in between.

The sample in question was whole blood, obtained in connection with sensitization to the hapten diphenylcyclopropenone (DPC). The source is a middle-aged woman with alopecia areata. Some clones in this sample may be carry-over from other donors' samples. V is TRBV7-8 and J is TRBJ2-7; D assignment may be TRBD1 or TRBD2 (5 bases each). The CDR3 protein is CASSSVGVGVSYEQYF. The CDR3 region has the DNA TGTGCCAGCAGCTCCGTGGGAGTGGGGGTCTCCTACGAGCAGTACTTC. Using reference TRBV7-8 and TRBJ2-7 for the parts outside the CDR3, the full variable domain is GAGVSQSPRYKVAKRGQDVALRCDPISGHVSLFWYQQALGQGPEFLTYFQNEAQLDKSGLPSDRFFAERPEGSVSTLKIQRTQQEDSAVYLCASSSVGVGVSYEQYFGPGTRLTVT.